This T cell receptor (beta chain) was captured in a study of blood T cell repertoires in COVID-19. About the study: Acute-phase and convalescent COVID-19 samples originated in the United States, Italy and Spain.

The CDR3 has 14 amino acids. V gave up 3 bases and J gave up 3 bases, with 12 bases separating them. CDR1 is SNHLY, CDR2 FYNNEI, per germline. TCRdb's table, derived via immunoSEQ multiplex PCR, lists solely in-frame clones and lacks some. There are tens of thousands of clones in the sample; over 70% occur only once, and about 12% lies in the top ten. What was sequenced was peripheral blood. The TCR originated in a human donor with active COVID-19. The donor label of this sample is uncertain. This chain connects TRBV2 to TRBJ2-7; D gene unclear. The DNA of the CDR3 is TGTGCCAGCAGTGAGAGTCTCTCTAACTACGAGCAGTACTTC. Its translation: CASSESLSNYEQYF.